These T cell receptor beta chains were read from a single sample in a study of blood T cell repertoires in COVID-19. The table came from immunoSEQ multiplex PCR; TCRdb's copy has only in-frame clones and leaves some out. The repertoire holds about 40,000 clones, about 82% seen once, with 30% to 40% in the top ten. Specimen: peripheral blood. Receptor source: a man at least 80 years old with active or convalescent COVID-19. Both conserved end residues are part of each CDR3. Each record gives: J gene, V gene, CDR3 protein.

J: TRBJ2-2; V: TRBV6-4; CDR3: CASSREGFANTGELFF
J: TRBJ1-1; V: TRBV5-1; CDR3: CASSPFDRGSTEAFF
J: TRBJ1-2; V: TRBV7-3; CDR3: CASSLGTAGYTF
J: TRBJ2-3; V: TRBV5-4; CDR3: CASSSEDTQYF
J: TRBJ2-1; V: TRBV4-1; CDR3: CASRGLAGETYNEQFF
J: TRBJ1-2; V: TRBV29-1; CDR3: CSAGTGNLNYGYTF
J: TRBJ2-7; V: TRBV27; CDR3: CASSPRGPREQYF
J: TRBJ2-2; V: TRBV7-2; CDR3: CASSLNAAGPNTGELFF
J: TRBJ2-5; V: TRBV19; CDR3: CASSGTSGREYQETQYF
J: TRBJ1-4; V: TRBV19; CDR3: CASSPLGRGKATNEKLFF
J: TRBJ2-5; V: TRBV5-1; CDR3: CASSLFGEQETQYF